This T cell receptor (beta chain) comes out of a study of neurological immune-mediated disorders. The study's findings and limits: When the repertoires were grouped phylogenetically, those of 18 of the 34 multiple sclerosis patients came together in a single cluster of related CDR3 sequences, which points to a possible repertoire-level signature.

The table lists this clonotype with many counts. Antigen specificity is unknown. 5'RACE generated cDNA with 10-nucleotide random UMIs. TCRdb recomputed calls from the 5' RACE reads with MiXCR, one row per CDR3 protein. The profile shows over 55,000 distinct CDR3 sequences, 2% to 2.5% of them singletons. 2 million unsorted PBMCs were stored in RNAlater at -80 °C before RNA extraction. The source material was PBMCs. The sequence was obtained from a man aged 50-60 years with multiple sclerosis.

The chain's CDR3 is CASSPPGQGGNEQFF. The CDR3, as DNA: TGCGCCAGCAGCCCTCCGGGACAGGGGGGCAATGAGCAGTTCTTC. The V call is TRBV5-1, the J call TRBJ2-1; 11 nucleotides line up with TRBD1. The CDR3 runs to 15 residues. Germline lookup yields CDR1 SGHRS and CDR2 YFSETQ. The ends lost 4 bases at V and 6 bases at J; junction bases unmatched: 6.